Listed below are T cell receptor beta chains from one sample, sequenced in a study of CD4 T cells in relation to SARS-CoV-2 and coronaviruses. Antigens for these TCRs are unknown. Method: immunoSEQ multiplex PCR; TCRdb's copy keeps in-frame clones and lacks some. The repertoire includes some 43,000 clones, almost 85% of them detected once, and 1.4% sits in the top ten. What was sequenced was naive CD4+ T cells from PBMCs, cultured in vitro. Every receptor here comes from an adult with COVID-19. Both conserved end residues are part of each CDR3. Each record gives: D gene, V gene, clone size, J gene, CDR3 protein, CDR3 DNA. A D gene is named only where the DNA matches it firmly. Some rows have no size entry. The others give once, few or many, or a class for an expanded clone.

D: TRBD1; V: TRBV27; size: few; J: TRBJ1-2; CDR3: CASSPRDSWNYGYTF; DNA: TGTGCCAGCAGTCCTCGGGACAGTTGGAACTATGGCTACACCTTC
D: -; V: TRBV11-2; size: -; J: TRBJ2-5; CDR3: CASSITRQVPEETQYF; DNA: TGTGCCAGCAGCATAACAAGACAGGTCCCCGAAGAGACCCAGTACTTC
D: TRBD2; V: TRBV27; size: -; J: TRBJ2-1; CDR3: CASRGLAISNEQFF; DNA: TGTGCCAGCAGGGGACTAGCAATCTCCAATGAGCAGTTCTTC
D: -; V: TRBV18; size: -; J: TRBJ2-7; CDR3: CASSPPGRIHEQYF; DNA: TGTGCCAGCTCACCACCAGGACGAATCCACGAGCAGTACTTC
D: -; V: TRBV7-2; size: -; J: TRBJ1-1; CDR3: CASSLQVQMEAEAFF; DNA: TGTGCCAGCAGCTTGCAGGTGCAGATGGAAGCTGAAGCTTTCTTT
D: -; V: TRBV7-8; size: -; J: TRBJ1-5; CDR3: CASSLESRNGQPQHF; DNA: TGTGCCAGCAGCTTAGAGTCCCGTAACGGTCAGCCCCAGCATTTT
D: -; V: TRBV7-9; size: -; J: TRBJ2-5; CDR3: CASSLGLRDLGTQYF; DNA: TGTGCCAGCAGCTTAGGCCTGAGGGACCTCGGGACCCAGTACTTC
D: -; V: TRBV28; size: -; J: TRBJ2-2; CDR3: CASGGGSAGELFF; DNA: TGTGCCAGCGGGGGGGGCAGCGCCGGGGAGCTGTTTTTT
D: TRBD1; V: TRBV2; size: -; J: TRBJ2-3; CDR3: CASSLGQGTDTQYF; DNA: TGTGCCAGCAGCCTGGGACAGGGCACAGATACGCAGTATTTT
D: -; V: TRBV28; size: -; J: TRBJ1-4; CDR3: CASSNRSTNEKLFF; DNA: TGTGCCAGCAGCAACAGATCAACTAATGAAAAACTGTTTTTT
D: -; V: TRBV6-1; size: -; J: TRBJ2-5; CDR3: CAKRPRLSGQETQYF; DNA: TGTGCCAAAAGACCGAGACTAAGCGGCCAAGAGACCCAGTACTTC
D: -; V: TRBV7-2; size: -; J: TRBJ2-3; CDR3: CASSPQRDTQYF; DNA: TGTGCCAGCAGCCCCCAACGAGATACGCAGTATTTT
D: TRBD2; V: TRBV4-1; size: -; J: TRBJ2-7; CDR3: CASSEGTNSYEQYF; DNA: TGCGCCAGCAGCGAAGGGACTAATTCCTACGAGCAGTACTTC
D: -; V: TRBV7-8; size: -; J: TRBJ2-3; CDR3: CASSLEASTDTQYF; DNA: TGTGCCAGCAGCTTAGAAGCGAGCACAGATACGCAGTATTTT
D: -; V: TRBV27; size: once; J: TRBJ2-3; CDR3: CASTSARTDTQYF; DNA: TGTGCCAGCACCTCCGCCCGGACAGATACGCAGTATTTT
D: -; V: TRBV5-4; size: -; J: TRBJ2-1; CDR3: CASSSQAGTIANEQFF; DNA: TGTGCCAGCAGCTCCCAAGCCGGGACCATAGCCAATGAGCAGTTCTTC
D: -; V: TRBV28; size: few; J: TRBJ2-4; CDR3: CASSSGTRAGQYF; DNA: TGTGCCAGCAGTTCGGGGACAAGGGCCGGTCAGTACTTC
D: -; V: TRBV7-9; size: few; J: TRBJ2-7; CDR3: CASGRSLDEQYF; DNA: TGTGCCAGCGGACGGTCGTTGGACGAGCAGTACTTC
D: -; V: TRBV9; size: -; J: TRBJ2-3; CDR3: CASSVDQRADTQYF; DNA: TGTGCCAGCAGCGTAGACCAGCGGGCAGATACGCAGTATTTT
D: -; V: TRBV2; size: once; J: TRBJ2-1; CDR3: CASSVLRSYNEQFF; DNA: TGTGCCAGCAGCGTGCTCAGAAGTTACAATGAGCAGTTCTTC
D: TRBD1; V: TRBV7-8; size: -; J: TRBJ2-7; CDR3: CASSLAGTAFYEQYF; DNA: TGTGCCAGCAGCTTAGCCGGGACAGCTTTCTACGAGCAGTACTTC
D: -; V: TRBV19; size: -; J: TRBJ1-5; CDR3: CASSIFGQGNQPQHF; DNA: TGTGCCAGTAGTATATTTGGCCAGGGCAATCAGCCCCAGCATTTT
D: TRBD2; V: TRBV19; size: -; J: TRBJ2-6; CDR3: CASSIGLVNRAGANVLTF; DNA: TGTGCCAGTAGTATTGGACTAGTCAATCGAGCTGGGGCCAACGTCCTGACTTTC
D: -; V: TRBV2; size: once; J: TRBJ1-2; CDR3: CASSEYVRANGYTF; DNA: TGTGCCAGCAGTGAATACGTCAGGGCTAATGGCTACACCTTC
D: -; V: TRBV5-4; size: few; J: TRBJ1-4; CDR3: CASSSRGTNEKLFF; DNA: TGTGCCAGCAGCTCTAGGGGAACTAATGAAAAACTGTTTTTT
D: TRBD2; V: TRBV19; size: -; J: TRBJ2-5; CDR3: CASSRTSGRAGGEETQYF; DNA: TGTGCCAGTAGTAGAACTAGCGGGAGGGCTGGAGGGGAAGAGACCCAGTACTTC
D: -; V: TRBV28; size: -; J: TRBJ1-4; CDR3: CASRKGNEKLFF; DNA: TGTGCCAGCCGCAAAGGAAATGAAAAACTGTTTTTT
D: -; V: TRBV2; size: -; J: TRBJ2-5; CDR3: CASSEFGGAGETQYF; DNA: TGTGCCAGCAGTGAATTCGGTGGGGCCGGGGAGACCCAGTACTTC
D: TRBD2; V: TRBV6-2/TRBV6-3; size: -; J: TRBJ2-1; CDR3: CASSPNSGRPRYNEQFF; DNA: TGTGCCAGCAGTCCCAATAGCGGGAGGCCTCGATACAATGAGCAGTTCTTC
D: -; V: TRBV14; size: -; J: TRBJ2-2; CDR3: CASSRGDRNTGELFF; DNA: TGTGCCAGCAGCCGAGGAGACAGGAACACCGGGGAGCTGTTTTTT
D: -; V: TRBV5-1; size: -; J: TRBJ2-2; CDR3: CASSLESNSGELFF; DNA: TGCGCCAGCAGCTTGGAATCAAACTCCGGGGAGCTGTTTTTT
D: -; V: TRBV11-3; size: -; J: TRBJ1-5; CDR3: CASRSLSGTPLDDQPQHF; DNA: TGTGCCAGCAGATCCCTCTCCGGGACACCTTTGGATGATCAGCCCCAGCATTTT
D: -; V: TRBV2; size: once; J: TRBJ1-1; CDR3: CASSTTGLGTEAFF; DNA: TGTGCCAGCAGTACCACAGGGTTGGGAACTGAAGCTTTCTTT
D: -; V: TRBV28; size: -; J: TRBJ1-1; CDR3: CACHRVGTEAFF; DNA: TGTGCCTGCCATAGGGTTGGGACTGAAGCTTTCTTT
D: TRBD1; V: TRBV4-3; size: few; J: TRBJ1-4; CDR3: CASSPRTGGGEKLFF; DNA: TGCGCCAGCAGCCCTAGAACAGGGGGCGGGGAAAAACTGTTTTTT
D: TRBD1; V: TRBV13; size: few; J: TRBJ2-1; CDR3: CASSNGTADNNEQFF; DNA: TGTGCCAGCAGCAACGGGACAGCCGATAACAATGAGCAGTTCTTC
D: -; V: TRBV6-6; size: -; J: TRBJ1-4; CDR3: CASLGAVNEKLFF; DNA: TGTGCCAGCTTAGGGGCAGTTAATGAAAAACTGTTTTTT
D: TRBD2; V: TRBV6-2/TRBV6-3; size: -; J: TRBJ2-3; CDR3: CASSYSSGSTDTQYF; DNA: TGTGCCAGCAGTTACTCTAGCGGGAGCACAGATACGCAGTATTTT
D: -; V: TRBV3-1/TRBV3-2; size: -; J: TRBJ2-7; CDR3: CASSQDSYEQYF; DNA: TGTGCCAGCAGCCAAGACTCCTACGAGCAGTACTTC
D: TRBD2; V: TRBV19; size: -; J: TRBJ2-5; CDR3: CATTGERERETQYF; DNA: TGTGCCACCACGGGAGAGCGGGAGAGAGAGACCCAGTACTTC
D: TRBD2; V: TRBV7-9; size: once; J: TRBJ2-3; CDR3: CASSYSGGNTDTQYF; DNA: TGTGCCAGCAGCTATAGCGGGGGCAACACAGATACGCAGTATTTT
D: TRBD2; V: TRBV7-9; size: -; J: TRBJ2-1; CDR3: CASSFSPLAEVNNEQFF; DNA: TGTGCCAGCAGCTTTTCCCCGCTAGCGGAAGTTAACAATGAGCAGTTCTTC